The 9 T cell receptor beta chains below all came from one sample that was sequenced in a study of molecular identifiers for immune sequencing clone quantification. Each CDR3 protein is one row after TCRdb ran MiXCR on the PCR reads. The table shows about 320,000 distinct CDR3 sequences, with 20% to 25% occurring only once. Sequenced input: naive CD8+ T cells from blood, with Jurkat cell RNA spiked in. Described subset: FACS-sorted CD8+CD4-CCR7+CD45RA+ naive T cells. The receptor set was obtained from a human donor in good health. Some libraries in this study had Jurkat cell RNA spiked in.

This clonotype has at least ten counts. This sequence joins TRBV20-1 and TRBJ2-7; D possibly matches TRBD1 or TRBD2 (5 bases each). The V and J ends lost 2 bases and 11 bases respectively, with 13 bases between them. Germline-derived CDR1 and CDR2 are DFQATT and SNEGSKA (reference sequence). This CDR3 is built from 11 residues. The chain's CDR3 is CSARSGTVEYF. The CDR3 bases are TGCAGTGCTAGATCCGGGACGGTGGAGTACTTC.

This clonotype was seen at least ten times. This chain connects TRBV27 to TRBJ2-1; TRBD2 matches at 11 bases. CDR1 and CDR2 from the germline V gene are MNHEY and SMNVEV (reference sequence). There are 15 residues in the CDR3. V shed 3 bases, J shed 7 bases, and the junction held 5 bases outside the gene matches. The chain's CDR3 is CASSFSSGGHNEQFF. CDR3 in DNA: TGTGCCAGCAGTTTCTCTAGCGGGGGGCATAATGAGCAGTTCTTC.

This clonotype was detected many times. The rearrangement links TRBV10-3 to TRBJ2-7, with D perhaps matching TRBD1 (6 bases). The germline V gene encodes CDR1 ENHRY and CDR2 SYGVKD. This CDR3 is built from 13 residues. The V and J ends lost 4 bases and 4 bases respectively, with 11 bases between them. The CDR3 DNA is TGTGCCATCAGTGGGGGGCTTAAGTACGAGCAGTACTTC. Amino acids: CAISGGLKYEQYF.

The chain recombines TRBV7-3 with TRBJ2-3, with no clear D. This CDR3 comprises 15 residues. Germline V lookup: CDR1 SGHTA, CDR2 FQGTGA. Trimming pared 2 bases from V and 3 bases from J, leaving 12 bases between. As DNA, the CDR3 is TGTGCCAGCAGCTTAGGGCCGTCGCCGACAGATACGCAGTATTTT. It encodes CASSLGPSPTDTQYF.

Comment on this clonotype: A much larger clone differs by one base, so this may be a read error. The DNA of the CDR3 is TGTGCCAGCAGTTCTATCTACTGGACCCGCGGGGGTAAAGAGACCCAGTACTTC. This sequence encodes CASSSIYWTRGGKETQYF. The genes are TRBV27 and TRBJ2-5, with 7 nucleotides matching TRBD2. The CDR3 has 18 amino acids. The V gene's germline CDR1 is MNHEY and CDR2 SMNVEV (reference sequence). V dropped 4 bases and J dropped 3; count of bases not matched to a gene: 17.

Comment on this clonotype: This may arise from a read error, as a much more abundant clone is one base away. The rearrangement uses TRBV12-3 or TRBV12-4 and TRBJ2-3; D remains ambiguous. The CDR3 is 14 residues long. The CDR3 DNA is TGTGCCAGCAGTTTTGAGAGTTTCACAGATAAGCAGTATTTT. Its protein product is CASSFESFTDKQYF.

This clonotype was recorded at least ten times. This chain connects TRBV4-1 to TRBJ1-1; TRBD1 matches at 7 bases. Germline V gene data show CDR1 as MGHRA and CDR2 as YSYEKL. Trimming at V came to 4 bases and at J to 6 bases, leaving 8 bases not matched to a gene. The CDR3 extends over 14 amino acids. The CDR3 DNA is TGCGCCAGCAGCCCAACAAGGGGGACAGCTGAAGCTTTCTTT. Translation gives CASSPTRGTAEAFF.

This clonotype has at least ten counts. The CDR3 coding sequence is TGTGCCAGCAGCGTAGAAGGGTACCATCCCAACACTGAAGCTTTCTTT. It encodes CASSVEGYHPNTEAFF. The chain couples TRBV9 to TRBJ1-1; D unresolved. There are 16 residues in the CDR3. Germline lookup yields CDR1 SGDLS and CDR2 YYNGEE. Trimming removed 0 bases at V and 2 bases at J, with 14 bases between.

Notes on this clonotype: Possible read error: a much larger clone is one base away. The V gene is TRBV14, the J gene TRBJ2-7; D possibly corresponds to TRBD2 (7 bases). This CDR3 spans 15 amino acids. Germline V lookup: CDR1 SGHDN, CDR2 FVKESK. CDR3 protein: CASSLTGLVSDEQCF. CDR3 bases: TGTGCCAGCAGCCTGACAGGACTAGTGTCCGACGAGCAGTGCTTC.